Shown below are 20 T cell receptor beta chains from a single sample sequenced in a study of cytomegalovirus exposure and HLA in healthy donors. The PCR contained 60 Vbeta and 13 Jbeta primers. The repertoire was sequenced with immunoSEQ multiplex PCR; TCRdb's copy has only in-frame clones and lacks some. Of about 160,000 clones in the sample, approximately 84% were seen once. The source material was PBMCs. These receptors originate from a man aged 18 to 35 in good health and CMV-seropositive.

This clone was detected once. The CDR3 coding sequence is TGTGCCAGCAGCGCCGGGACAGGAACAAATCAGCCCCAGCATTTT. Protein product: CASSAGTGTNQPQHF. The J gene is TRBJ1-5, the V gene TRBV9; 8 bases are a match to TRBD1. This CDR3 has 15 amino acids. With V trimmed by 3 bases and J by 4 bases, 6 bases remained unmatched. Germline loops: CDR1 SGDLS, CDR2 YYNGEE.

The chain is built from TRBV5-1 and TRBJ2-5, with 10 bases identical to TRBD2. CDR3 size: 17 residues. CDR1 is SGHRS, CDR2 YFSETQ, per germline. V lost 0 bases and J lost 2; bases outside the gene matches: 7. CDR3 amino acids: CASSLAGSSGGQETQYF. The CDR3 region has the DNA TGCGCCAGCAGCTTGGCCGGTTCTAGCGGGGGTCAAGAGACCCAGTACTTC.

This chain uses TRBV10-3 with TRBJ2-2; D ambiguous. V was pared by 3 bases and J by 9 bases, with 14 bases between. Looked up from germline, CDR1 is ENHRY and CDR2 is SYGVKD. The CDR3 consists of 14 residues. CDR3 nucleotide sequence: TGTGCCATCAGTGACGATCGGTACTCCCGGGAGCTGTTTTTT. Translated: CAISDDRYSRELFF.

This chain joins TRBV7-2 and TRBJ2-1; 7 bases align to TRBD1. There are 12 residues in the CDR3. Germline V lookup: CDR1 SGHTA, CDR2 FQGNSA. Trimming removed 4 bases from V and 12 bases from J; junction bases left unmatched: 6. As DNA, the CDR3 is TGTGCCAGCAGCTCGGATTCAGGGGGGCAGTTCTTC. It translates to CASSSDSGGQFF.

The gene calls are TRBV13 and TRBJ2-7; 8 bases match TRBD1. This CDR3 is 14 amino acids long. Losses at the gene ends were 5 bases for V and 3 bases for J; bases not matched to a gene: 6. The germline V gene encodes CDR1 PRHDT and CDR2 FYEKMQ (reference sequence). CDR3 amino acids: CASSAQGADYEQYF. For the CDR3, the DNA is TGTGCCAGCAGCGCGCAGGGGGCAGACTACGAGCAGTACTTC.

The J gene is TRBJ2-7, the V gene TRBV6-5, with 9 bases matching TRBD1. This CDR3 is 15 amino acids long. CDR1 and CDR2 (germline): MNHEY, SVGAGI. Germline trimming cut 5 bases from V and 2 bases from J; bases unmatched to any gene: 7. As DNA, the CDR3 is TGTGCCAGCAGTCCCTCCGGGACAGGGACCTACGAGCAGTACTTC. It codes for CASSPSGTGTYEQYF.

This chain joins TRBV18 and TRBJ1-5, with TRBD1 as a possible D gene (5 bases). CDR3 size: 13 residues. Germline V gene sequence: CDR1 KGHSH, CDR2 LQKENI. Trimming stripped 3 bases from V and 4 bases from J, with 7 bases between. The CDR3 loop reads CASSPDSNQPQHF. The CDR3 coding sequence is TGTGCCAGCTCACCTGACAGTAATCAGCCCCAGCATTTT. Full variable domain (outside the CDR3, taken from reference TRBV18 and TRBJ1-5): NAGVMQNPRHLVRRRGQEARLRCSPMKGHSHVYWYRQLPEEGLKFMVYLQKENIIDESGMPKERFSAEFPKEGPSILRIQQVVRGDSAAYFCASSPDSNQPQHFGDGTRLSIL.

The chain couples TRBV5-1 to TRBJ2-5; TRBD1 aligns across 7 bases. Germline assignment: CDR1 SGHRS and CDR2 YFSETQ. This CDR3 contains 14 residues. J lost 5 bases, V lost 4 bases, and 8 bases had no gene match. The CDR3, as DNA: TGCGCCAGCAGCCGAGCAGGGGGATCGGAGACCCAGTACTTC. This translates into CASSRAGGSETQYF.

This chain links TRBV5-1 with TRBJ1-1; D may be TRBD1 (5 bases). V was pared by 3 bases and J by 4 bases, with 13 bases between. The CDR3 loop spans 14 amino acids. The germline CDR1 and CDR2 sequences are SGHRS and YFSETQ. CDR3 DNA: TGCGCCAGCAGCTCCCTCGGGGGATCCACTGAAGCTTTCTTT. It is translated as CASSSLGGSTEAFF.

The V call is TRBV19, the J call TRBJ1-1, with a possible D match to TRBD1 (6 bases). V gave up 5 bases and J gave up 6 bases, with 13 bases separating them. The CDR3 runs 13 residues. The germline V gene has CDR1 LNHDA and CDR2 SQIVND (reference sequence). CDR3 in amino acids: CASSVTGSAEAFF. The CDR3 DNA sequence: TGTGCCAGTAGTGTTACAGGGTCGGCTGAAGCTTTCTTT.

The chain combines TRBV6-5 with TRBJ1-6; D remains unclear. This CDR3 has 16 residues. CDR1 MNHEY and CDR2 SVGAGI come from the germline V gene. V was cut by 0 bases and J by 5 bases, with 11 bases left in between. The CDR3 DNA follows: TGTGCCAGCAGTTACTCGAGGCTCAGAAATAATTCACCCCTCCACTTT. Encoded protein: CASSYSRLRNNSPLHF.

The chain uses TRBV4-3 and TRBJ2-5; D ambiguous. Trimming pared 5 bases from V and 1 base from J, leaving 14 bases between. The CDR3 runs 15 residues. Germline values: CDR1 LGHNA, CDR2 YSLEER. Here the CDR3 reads CASSSAVGVQETQYF. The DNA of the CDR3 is TGCGCCAGCAGCTCAGCAGTGGGCGTCCAAGAGACCCAGTACTTC.

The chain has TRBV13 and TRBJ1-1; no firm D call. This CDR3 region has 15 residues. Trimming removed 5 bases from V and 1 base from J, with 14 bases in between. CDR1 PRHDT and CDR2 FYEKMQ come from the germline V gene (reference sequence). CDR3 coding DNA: TGTGCCAGCAGCCTATTAGACCGGAGGAACACTGAAGCTTTCTTT. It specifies CASSLLDRRNTEAFF.

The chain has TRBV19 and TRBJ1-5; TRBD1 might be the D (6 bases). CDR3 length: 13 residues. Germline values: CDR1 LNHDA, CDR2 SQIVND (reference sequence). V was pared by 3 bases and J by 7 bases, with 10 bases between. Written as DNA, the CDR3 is TGTGCCAGTAGTATGAACGACAGGCAGCCCCAGCATTTT. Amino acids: CASSMNDRQPQHF.

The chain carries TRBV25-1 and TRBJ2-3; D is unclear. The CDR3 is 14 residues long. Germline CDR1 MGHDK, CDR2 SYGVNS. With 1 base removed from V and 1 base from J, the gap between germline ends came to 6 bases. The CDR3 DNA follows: TGTGCCAGCAGTGAATGGGCAGGCACAGATACGCAGTATTTT. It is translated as CASSEWAGTDTQYF.

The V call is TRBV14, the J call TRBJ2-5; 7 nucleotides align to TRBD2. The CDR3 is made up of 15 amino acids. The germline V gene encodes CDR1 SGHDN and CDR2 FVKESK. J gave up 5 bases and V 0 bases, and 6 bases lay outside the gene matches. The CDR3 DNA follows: TGTGCCAGCAGCCAAGACATTAGCGGGTGGGAGACCCAGTACTTC. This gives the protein CASSQDISGWETQYF.

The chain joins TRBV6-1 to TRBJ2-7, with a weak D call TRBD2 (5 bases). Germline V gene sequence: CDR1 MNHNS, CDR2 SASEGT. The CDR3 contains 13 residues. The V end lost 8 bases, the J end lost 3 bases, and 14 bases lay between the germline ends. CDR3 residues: CASSREGLYEQYF. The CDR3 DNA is TGTGCCAGCTCGAGGGAAGGGCTCTACGAGCAGTACTTC.

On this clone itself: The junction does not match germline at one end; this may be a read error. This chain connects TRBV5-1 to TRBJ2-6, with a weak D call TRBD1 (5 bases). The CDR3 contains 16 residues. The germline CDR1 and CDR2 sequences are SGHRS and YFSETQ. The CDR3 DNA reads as TGCGCCAGCAGCTTGGCGGTGTTCTCTGGGGCCAACGGCCTGACTTTC. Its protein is CASSLAVFSGANGLTF.

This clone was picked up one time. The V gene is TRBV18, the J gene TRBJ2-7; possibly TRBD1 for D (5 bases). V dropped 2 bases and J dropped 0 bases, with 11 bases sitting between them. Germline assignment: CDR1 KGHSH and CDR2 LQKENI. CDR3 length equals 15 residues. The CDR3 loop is CASSPSQGSSYEQYF. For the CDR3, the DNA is TGTGCCAGCTCACCAAGCCAGGGAAGCTCCTACGAGCAGTACTTC.

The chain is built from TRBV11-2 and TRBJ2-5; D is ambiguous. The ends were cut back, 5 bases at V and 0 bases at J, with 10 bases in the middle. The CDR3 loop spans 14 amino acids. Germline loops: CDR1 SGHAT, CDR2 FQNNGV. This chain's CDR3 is CASSLWRYQETQYF. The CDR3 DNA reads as TGTGCCAGCAGCCTTTGGCGGTACCAAGAGACCCAGTACTTC.